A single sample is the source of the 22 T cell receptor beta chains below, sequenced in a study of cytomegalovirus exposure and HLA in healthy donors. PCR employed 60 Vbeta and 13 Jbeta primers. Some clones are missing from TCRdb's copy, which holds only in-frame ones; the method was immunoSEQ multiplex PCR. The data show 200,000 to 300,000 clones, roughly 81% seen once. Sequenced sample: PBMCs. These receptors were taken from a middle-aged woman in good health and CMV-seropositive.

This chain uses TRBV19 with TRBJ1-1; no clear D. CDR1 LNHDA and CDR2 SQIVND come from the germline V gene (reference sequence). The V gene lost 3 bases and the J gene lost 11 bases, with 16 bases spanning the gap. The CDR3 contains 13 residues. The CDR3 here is CASSIDPRMGAFF. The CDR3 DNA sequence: TGTGCCAGTAGTATCGACCCCAGGATGGGCGCTTTCTTT.

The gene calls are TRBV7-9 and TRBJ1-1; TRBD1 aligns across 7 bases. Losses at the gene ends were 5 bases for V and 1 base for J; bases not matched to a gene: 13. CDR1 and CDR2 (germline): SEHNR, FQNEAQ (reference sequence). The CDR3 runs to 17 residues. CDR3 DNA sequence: TGTGCCAGCAGCCCAAGACAGGGTGGATATGGGAACACTGAAGCTTTCTTT. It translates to CASSPRQGGYGNTEAFF.

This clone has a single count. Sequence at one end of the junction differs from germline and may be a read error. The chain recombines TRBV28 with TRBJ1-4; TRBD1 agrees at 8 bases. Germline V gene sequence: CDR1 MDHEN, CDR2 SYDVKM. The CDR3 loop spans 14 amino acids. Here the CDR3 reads CAIRTGGFNGKLFF. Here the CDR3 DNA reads TGTGCCATCCGTACAGGGGGGTTCAATGGAAAACTGTTTTTT.

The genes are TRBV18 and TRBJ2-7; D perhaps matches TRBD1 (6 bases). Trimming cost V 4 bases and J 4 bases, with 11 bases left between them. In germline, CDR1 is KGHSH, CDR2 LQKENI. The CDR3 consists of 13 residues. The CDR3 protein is CASSQLQGYEQYF. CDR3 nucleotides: TGTGCCAGCTCACAGCTCCAGGGGTACGAGCAGTACTTC.

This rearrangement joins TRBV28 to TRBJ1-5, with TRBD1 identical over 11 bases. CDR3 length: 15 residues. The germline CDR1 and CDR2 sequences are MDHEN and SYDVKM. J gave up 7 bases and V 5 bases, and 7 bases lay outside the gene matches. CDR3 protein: CASSEQDRGLQPQHF. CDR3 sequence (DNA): TGTGCCAGCAGTGAACAGGACAGGGGGCTCCAGCCCCAGCATTTT.

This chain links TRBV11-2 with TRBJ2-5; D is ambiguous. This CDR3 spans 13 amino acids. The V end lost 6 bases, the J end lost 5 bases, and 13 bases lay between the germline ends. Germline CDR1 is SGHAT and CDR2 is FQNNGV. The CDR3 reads CASRGLVMETQYF. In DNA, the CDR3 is TGTGCCAGCAGAGGCCTAGTGATGGAGACCCAGTACTTC.

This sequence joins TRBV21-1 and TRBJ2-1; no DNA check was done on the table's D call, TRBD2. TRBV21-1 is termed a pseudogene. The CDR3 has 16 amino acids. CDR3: CASRAGAPFSYNEQFF. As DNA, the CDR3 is TGTGCCAGCCGAGCGGGAGCTCCTTTCTCCTACAATGAGCAGTTCTTC.

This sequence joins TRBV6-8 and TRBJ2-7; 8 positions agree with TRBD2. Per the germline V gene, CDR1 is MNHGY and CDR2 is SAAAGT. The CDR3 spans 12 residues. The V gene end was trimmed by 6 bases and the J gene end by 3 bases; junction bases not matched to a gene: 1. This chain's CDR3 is CASRGTSYEQYF. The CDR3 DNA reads TGTGCCAGCAGAGGGACTAGCTACGAGCAGTACTTC.

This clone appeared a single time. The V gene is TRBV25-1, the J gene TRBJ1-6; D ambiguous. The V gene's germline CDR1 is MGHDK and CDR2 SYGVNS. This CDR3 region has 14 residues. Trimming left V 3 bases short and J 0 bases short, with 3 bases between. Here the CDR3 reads CASSESSYNSPLHF. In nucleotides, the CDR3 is TGTGCCAGCAGTGAGAGCTCCTATAATTCACCCCTCCACTTT.

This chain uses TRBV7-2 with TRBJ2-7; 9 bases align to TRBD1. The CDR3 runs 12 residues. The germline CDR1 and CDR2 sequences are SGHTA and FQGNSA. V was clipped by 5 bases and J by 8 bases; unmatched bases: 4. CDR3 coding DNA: TGTGCCAGCAGCCCGGACAGGGGAAAGCAGTACTTC. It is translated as CASSPDRGKQYF.

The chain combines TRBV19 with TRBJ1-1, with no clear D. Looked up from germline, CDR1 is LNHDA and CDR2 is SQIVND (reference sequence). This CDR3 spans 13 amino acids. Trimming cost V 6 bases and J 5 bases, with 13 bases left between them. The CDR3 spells CASSDVRDTEAFF. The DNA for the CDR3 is TGTGCCAGTAGCGACGTGAGGGATACTGAAGCTTTCTTT.

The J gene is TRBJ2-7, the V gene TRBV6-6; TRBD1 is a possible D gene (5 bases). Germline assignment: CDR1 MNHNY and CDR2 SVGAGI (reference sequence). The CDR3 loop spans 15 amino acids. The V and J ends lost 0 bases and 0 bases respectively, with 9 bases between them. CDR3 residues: CASSYSDIPSYEQYF. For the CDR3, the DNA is TGTGCCAGCAGTTACTCGGACATCCCCTCCTACGAGCAGTACTTC.

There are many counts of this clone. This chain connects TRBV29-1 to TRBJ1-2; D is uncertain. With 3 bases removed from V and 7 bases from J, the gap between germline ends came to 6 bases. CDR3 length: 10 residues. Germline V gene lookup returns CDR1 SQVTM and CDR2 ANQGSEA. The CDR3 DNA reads TGCAGCGTTGAGAGGAGTGGCTACACCTTC. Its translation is CSVERSGYTF.

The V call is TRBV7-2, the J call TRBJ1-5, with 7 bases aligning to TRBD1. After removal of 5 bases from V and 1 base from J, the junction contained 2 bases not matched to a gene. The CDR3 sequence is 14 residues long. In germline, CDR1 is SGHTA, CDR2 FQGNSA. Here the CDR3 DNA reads TGTGCCAGCAGCGTACAGGGGAGCAATCAGCCCCAGCATTTT. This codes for CASSVQGSNQPQHF.

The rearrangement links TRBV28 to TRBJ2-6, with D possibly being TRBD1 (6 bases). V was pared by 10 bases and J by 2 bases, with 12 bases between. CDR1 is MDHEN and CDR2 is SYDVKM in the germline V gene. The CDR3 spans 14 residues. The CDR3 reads CATQQGPGANVLTF. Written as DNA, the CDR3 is TGTGCCACCCAACAGGGACCTGGGGCCAACGTCCTGACTTTC.

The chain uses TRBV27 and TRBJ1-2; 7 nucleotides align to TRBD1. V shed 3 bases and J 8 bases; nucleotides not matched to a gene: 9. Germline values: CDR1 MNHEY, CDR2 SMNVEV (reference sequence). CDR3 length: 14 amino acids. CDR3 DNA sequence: TGTGCCAGCAGTTTCTATGACAGGGTTGGCGGCTACACCTTC. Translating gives CASSFYDRVGGYTF.

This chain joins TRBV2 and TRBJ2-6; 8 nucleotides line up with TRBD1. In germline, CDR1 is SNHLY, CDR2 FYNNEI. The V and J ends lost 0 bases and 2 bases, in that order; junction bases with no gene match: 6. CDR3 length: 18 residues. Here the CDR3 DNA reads TGTGCCAGCAGTGAAGCCGGCAGGGGGCGCACTGGGGCCAACGTCCTGACTTTC. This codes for CASSEAGRGRTGANVLTF. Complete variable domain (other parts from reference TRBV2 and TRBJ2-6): EPEVTQTPSHQVTQMGQEVILRCVPISNHLYFYWYRQILGQKVEFLVSFYNNEISEKSEIFDDQFSVERPDGSNFTLKIRSTKLEDSAMYFCASSEAGRGRTGANVLTFGAGSRLTVL.

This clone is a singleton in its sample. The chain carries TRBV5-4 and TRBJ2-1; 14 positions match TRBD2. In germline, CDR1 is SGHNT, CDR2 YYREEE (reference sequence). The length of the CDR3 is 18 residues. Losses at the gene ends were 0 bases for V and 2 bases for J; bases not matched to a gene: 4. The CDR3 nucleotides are TGTGCCAGCAGCTTGGTGGGACTAGCGGGAGCGGCCTACAATGAGCAGTTCTTC. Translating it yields CASSLVGLAGAAYNEQFF.

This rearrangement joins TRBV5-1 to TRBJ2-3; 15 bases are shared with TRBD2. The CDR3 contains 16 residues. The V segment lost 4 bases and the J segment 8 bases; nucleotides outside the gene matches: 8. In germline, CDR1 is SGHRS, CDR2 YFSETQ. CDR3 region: CASSPGLAGGYGTQYF. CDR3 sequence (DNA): TGCGCCAGCAGCCCGGGACTAGCGGGAGGTTACGGTACGCAGTATTTT.

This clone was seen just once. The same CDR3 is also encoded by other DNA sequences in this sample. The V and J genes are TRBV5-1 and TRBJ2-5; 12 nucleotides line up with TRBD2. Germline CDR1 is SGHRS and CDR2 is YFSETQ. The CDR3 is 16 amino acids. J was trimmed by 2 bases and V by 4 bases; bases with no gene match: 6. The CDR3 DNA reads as TGCGCCAGCAGCCCCGGACTAGCGGGAAGACAAGAGACCCAGTACTTC. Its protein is CASSPGLAGRQETQYF.

The CDR3 sequence: CASRLARPSNYGYTF. The DNA of the CDR3 is TGTGCAAGTCGCTTAGCGCGGCCCTCTAACTATGGCTACACCTTC. J is TRBJ1-2 and V is TRBV12-2. TRBV12-2 is noted as a pseudogene. This CDR3 region has 15 residues.

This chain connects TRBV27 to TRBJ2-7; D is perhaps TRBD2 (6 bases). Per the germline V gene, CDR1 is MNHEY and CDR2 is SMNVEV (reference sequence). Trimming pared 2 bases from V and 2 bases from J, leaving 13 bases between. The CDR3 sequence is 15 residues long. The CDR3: CASSLGGIPPYEQYF. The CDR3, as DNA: TGTGCCAGCAGTTTAGGCGGGATCCCCCCCTACGAGCAGTACTTC.